This T cell receptor (beta chain) was sequenced for a study of cytomegalovirus exposure and HLA in healthy donors. Turning to the study itself: HLA-typed donors were the source of roughly 80 million unique TCRs held in an early data release. The study, taken as a whole, reports: The sole available immune exposure information was CMV serostatus. A prior analysis recorded that most TCR beta V segments were productive about 90% or about 30% of the time.

Concerning this clone itself: Its matching antigen is unknown.

PCR involved 60 Vbeta and 13 Jbeta primers. Sequenced by immunoSEQ multiplex PCR; TCRdb stores in-frame clones only, minus some. Its table records about 72,000 clones. Sequencing used PBMCs. This TCR derives from a man in his forties in good health and CMV-seronegative.

CDR3 sequence: CAIRGTTGLAGGNTGELFF. In nucleotides, the CDR3 is TGTGCCATCAGGGGTACTACCGGACTAGCGGGGGGGAACACCGGGGAGCTGTTTTTT. J is TRBJ2-2 and V is TRBV10-3; 14 nucleotides match TRBD2. Germline V CDR1 and CDR2: ENHRY, SYGVKD. The CDR3 length is 19 residues. J lost 1 base, V lost 6 bases, and 10 bases had no gene match.